Listed here is a single TCR beta chain. This sample is part of a study of T cell responses to AZD1222 COVID-19 vaccine. Turning to the study itself: Second doses were pooled across both intervals (about 4 or about 12 weeks).

The CDR3 is 11 amino acids. Trimming stripped 2 bases from V and 0 bases from J, with 2 bases between. Per germline, CDR1 DFQATT and CDR2 SNEGSKA (reference sequence). The assay was immunoSEQ multiplex PCR, and TCRdb's table has in-frame clones only and misses some. The table records around 95,000 clones, roughly 88% of them present only once. This sequence joins TRBV20-1 and TRBJ2-7; no definite D call. The specimen was peripheral blood, collected on day 0 of AZD1222 vaccination. This receptor was taken from an adult in good health. In nucleotides, the CDR3 is TGCAGTGCTAGATCCTCCTACGAGCAGTACTTC. It translates to CSARSSYEQYF.